The rows below give T cell receptor beta chains drawn from one sample of a study of blood T cell repertoires in COVID-19. Data came from immunoSEQ multiplex PCR; TCRdb stores just in-frame clones and leaves some out. The sample holds some 42,000 clones, around 88% seen once. Sequencing was performed on peripheral blood. These receptors came from a human donor in a cohort sampled during active COVID-19. Each CDR3 is given with its conserved first and last residue. Fields, in order: V gene, clone size, D gene, J gene, CDR3 DNA, CDR3 protein. The D gene is left open where the match is weak. The listing skips clone size in some rows; elsewhere it reads once, few, many or a size class.

TRBV30	-	-	TRBJ1-2	TGTGCCTGGAGTATTTCCAGGGAAAAAGGCTACACCTTC	CAWSISREKGYTF
TRBV7-3	-	-	TRBJ2-2	TGTGCCAGCAGCCCCGGGGACACCGGGGAGCTGTTTTTT	CASSPGDTGELFF
TRBV9	-	-	TRBJ2-1	TGTGCCAGCAGCGTAGCTACCCGAGCCTACAATGAGCAGTTCTTC	CASSVATRAYNEQFF
TRBV21-1	-	-	TRBJ2-7	TGTGCCAGCACCCCTCCCTACGAGCAGTACTTC	CASTPPYEQYF
TRBV5-1	medium-sized	TRBD1	TRBJ2-1	TGCGCCAGCAGCGATACAGGGGTTGAGCAGTTCTTC	CASSDTGVEQFF
TRBV6-1	-	-	TRBJ1-2	TGTGCCAGCAGTGCAGAGGACAGTCTATTGAGGAACTATGGCTACACCTTC	CASSAEDSLLRNYGYTF
TRBV7-9	medium-sized	-	TRBJ2-7	TGTGCCAGCAGCTACGCCTTGGGGGGTTCAACCTACGAGCAGTACTTC	CASSYALGGSTYEQYF
TRBV6-6	-	-	TRBJ2-4	TGTGCCAGCAGTCATTCGACTTCAGCCAAAAACATTCAGTACTTC	CASSHSTSAKNIQYF
TRBV7-2	-	-	TRBJ1-1	TGTGCCAGCGGCATCGCTGAAGCTTTCTTT	CASGIAEAFF
TRBV18	-	TRBD1	TRBJ1-1	TGTGCCAGCTCCAAAAACCAGTTAACAGGGGGGATGAACACTGAAGCTTTCTTT	CASSKNQLTGGMNTEAFF
TRBV9	-	-	TRBJ1-2	TGTGCCAGCAGCGTGCGGGGGGGTGAAGGCTACACCTTC	CASSVRGGEGYTF
TRBV10-2	-	TRBD1	TRBJ1-1	TGCGCCAGCAGTAGACAGGGCGAGACTGAAGCTTTCTTT	CASSRQGETEAFF
TRBV28	-	TRBD2	TRBJ2-3	TGTGCCAGCAGATCGCAGCCGGGACTAGACACAGATACGCAGTATTTT	CASRSQPGLDTDTQYF
TRBV7-3	-	-	TRBJ2-3	TGTGCCAGCAGCTTAACGGTGAGAGATACGCAGTATTTT	CASSLTVRDTQYF
TRBV5-4	few	TRBD2	TRBJ2-5	TGTGCCAGCAGCTCAGCTAGCGGGAGGGGGCGGGAGACCCAGTACTTC	CASSSASGRGRETQYF
TRBV6-5	medium-sized	-	TRBJ1-1	TGTGCCAGCACCTCGGACACCTCACGTGAAGCTTTCTTT	CASTSDTSREAFF
TRBV28	-	TRBD1	TRBJ1-5	TGTGCCAGCAGCCGAATACAGGGGAGGAATCAGCCCCAGCATTTT	CASSRIQGRNQPQHF
TRBV10-3	-	-	TRBJ1-5	TGTGCCATCAGTGAGTCGAGGGTGGGAGGGAGACAGCCCCAGCATTTT	CAISESRVGGRQPQHF
TRBV5-1	-	TRBD1	TRBJ1-1	TGCGCCAGCAGCATAGGGACAGGGGATATGAACACTGAAGCTTTCTTT	CASSIGTGDMNTEAFF
TRBV27	-	-	TRBJ2-7	TGTGCCAGCGCCCGAGGGAGTGATTCCTACGAGCAGTACTTC	CASARGSDSYEQYF
TRBV29-1	-	TRBD1	TRBJ2-7	TGCAGCGTTCGGACAGGGCAAAACTACGAGCAGTACTTC	CSVRTGQNYEQYF
TRBV30	-	TRBD1	TRBJ1-1	TGTGCCTGGATCTCGACAGGGCGGAGGTCTGAAGCTTTCTTT	CAWISTGRRSEAFF
TRBV19	-	-	TRBJ2-7	TGTGCCAGTAGTACCGTCCCCCGGGGTGAGCAGTACTTC	CASSTVPRGEQYF
TRBV5-5	few	-	TRBJ1-2	TGTGCCAGCAGCTTGGAGTCGGGGATCGCCTATGGCTACACCTTC	CASSLESGIAYGYTF
TRBV12-3/TRBV12-4	-	TRBD2	TRBJ2-7	TGTGCCAGCAGTTTCAGCGGGAGTCACGAGCAGTACTTC	CASSFSGSHEQYF
TRBV7-3	few	TRBD2	TRBJ2-1	TGTGCCAGCAGCTTAACCGGGGCTAGCGGGGGGTCTAGCTCCTACAATGAGCAGTTCTTC	CASSLTGASGGSSSYNEQFF
TRBV4-2	-	-	TRBJ1-1	TGTGCCAGCAGCCGAAATCAGGGGCGCAGTAGTAAGACTGAAGCTTTCTTT	CASSRNQGRSSKTEAFF
TRBV6-5	-	-	TRBJ1-1	TGTGCCAGCAGCCAGGAGGGGTGGGGCACTGAAGCTTTCTTT	CASSQEGWGTEAFF
TRBV7-9	once	TRBD1	TRBJ1-1	TGTGCCAGCAGCCCCAGACAGGGAGGCGGTGAAGCTTTCTTT	CASSPRQGGGEAFF
TRBV24-1	-	-	TRBJ2-1	TGTGCCACCAGTGCCCATGACAGACCCAATGAGCAGTTCTTC	CATSAHDRPNEQFF
TRBV7-2	few	-	TRBJ1-3	TGTGCCAGCAGCCTAAACCCAGGCGTATCTGGAAACACCATATATTTT	CASSLNPGVSGNTIYF
TRBV27	-	-	TRBJ2-5	TGTGCCAGCAGTTATTCGGGGACATACCAAGAGACCCAGTACTTC	CASSYSGTYQETQYF
TRBV7-2	once	-	TRBJ1-2	TGTGCCAGCAGCGAAACAGGGTATGGCTACACCTTC	CASSETGYGYTF
TRBV7-9	-	TRBD1	TRBJ1-1	TGTGCCAGCAGCGTCGACAGGGGCGCTGAAGCTTTCTTT	CASSVDRGAEAFF
TRBV12-3/TRBV12-4	-	-	TRBJ2-5	TGTGCCAGCAGTTTTCAGGGCAGGGAGACCCAGTACTTC	CASSFQGRETQYF
TRBV5-4	-	-	TRBJ1-2	TGTGCCACTACCCGAAGGGGGGGGGCGCTTATCTATGGCTACACCTTC	CATTRRGGALIYGYTF
TRBV9	-	-	TRBJ2-1	TGTGCCAGCAGCGTAGACCTAGCAGCCTACAATGAGCAGTTCTTC	CASSVDLAAYNEQFF
TRBV7-2	-	-	TRBJ2-7	TGTGCCAGCAGCTCCGGGTTCTACGAGCAGTACTTC	CASSSGFYEQYF
TRBV10-3	-	TRBD2	TRBJ2-7	TGTGCCATCATGTTGACTAGCGGGACTTCCGAGCAGTACTTC	CAIMLTSGTSEQYF
TRBV6-2/TRBV6-3	-	TRBD2	TRBJ2-7	TGTGCCAGCAGTTCCGGGACTAGCGGGAGAAGCTCCTACGAGCAGTACTTC	CASSSGTSGRSSYEQYF
TRBV9	-	-	TRBJ1-3	TGTGCCAGCAGCGCAACAGATTCTCCCTCTGGAAACACCATATATTTT	CASSATDSPSGNTIYF
TRBV6-6	-	TRBD1	TRBJ2-2	TGTGCCAGCAACTCCGGGACAGGGGTGAACACCGGGGAGCTGTTTTTT	CASNSGTGVNTGELFF
TRBV7-2	few	-	TRBJ1-1	TGTGCCAGCAGCTTTTTAGAAGGAGTAACTGAAGCTTTCTTT	CASSFLEGVTEAFF
TRBV2	-	-	TRBJ1-2	TGTGCCAGCAGTGATCAGGGTTCTAACTATGGCTACACCTTC	CASSDQGSNYGYTF
TRBV7-9	few	TRBD1	TRBJ2-1	TGTGCCAGCAGCTTAGTACGACAGGGAGTTGAGCAGTTCTTC	CASSLVRQGVEQFF
TRBV15	-	-	TRBJ1-1	TGTGCCACCAGCAGAGCCAGGGTGGGAACTTTCTTT	CATSRARVGTFF
TRBV4-1	few	-	TRBJ2-7	TGCGCCAGCTCCCGGGACAATTCCTACGAGCAGTACTTC	CASSRDNSYEQYF
TRBV28	-	-	TRBJ2-7	TGTGCCAGCACCTCTGCGTCCTACGAGCAGTACTTC	CASTSASYEQYF
TRBV6-6	-	-	TRBJ1-6	TGTGCCAGCAGTCGATCCGCGCCGGGACAACACTATAATTCACCCCTCCACTTT	CASSRSAPGQHYNSPLHF
TRBV7-9	-	-	TRBJ2-5	TGTGCCAGCAGCTATCGGACAAACCAAGAGACCCAGTACTTC	CASSYRTNQETQYF
TRBV4-3	-	-	TRBJ1-2	TGCGCCAGCAGCCAAGATTTAGGGGCGAACTATGGCTACACCTTC	CASSQDLGANYGYTF